The rows below give T cell receptor beta chains drawn from one sample of a study of molecular identifiers for immune sequencing clone quantification. TCRdb reanalysed the PCR reads using MiXCR and keeps one entry per CDR3 protein. The sample consists of 75,000 to 95,000 distinct CDR3 sequences, 20% to 30% of them appearing once. The sequenced sample was naive CD8+ T cells from blood, with Jurkat cell RNA spiked in. These receptor sequences come from a human donor in good health. Some libraries in this study had Jurkat cell RNA spiked in. Both conserved end residues are part of each CDR3. A D gene is named only where the DNA matches it firmly. Where a row states a size, it is once, few, many or the class of an expanded clone; other rows omit it.

J gene | D gene | clone size | V gene | CDR3 length | CDR3 DNA | CDR3 protein
TRBJ2-5 | - | - | TRBV11-2 | 18 | TGTGCCAGCAGCTTAGATCGAATTGGGAGGGGGCACCAAGAGACCCAGTACTTC | CASSLDRIGRGHQETQYF
TRBJ2-2 | TRBD1 | - | TRBV19 | 20 | TGTGCCAGTAGTTCCGGGACAGGGGTGTCTGAGCGGGGTTGGGCCGGGGAGCCGTTTTTT | CASSSGTGVSERGWAGEPFF
TRBJ1-1 | - | many | TRBV5-5 | 13 | TGTGCCAGCAGCTTGTGGTTTAACACTGAAGCTTTCTTT | CASSLWFNTEAFF
TRBJ1-4 | - | few | TRBV7-9 | 15 | TGTGCCAGCAGCTTTTTTGGACCGGGGGCGGAAAAACTGTTTTTT | CASSFFGPGAEKLFF
TRBJ2-7 | - | few | TRBV11-2 | 16 | TGTGCCAGCAGCTTGGGGACTCTCCGCGCGGACTACGAGCAGTACTTC | CASSLGTLRADYEQYF
TRBJ2-7 | - | many | TRBV16 | 15 | TGTGCCAGCAGCCAAGCTCGCCAGGGCCCCTACGAGCAGTACTTC | CASSQARQGPYEQYF
TRBJ2-3 | - | many | TRBV30 | 13 | TGTGCCTGGACCGTGGGGGGCCAAGATACGCAGTATTTT | CAWTVGGQDTQYF
TRBJ2-3 | TRBD1 | - | TRBV7-9 | 16 | TGTGCCAGCAGCTTAGGTGGGACAGGGTGGACAGATACGCAGTATTTT | CASSLGGTGWTDTQYF
TRBJ2-7 | - | - | TRBV27 | 15 | TGTGCCAGCAGTCTAACACTCGACAGGAGGTGCGAGCAGTACTTC | CASSLTLDRRCEQYF
TRBJ1-3 | - | - | TRBV18 | 15 | TGTGCCAGCTACCCTTCGGGAGGGAACGAAAACACCATATATTTT | CASYPSGGNENTIYF
TRBJ2-3 | TRBD2 | many | TRBV28 | 15 | TGTGCCAGCAGTTTAGGGTCGGGAGGGGGAGATACGCAGTATTTT | CASSLGSGGGDTQYF
TRBJ1-2 | - | - | TRBV3-1 | 15 | TGTGCCAGCAGCCATGAGACAAGCAACATCTATGGCTACACCTTC | CASSHETSNIYGYTF
TRBJ1-5 | TRBD1 | many | TRBV9 | 15 | TGTGCCAGCAGCTATACCGGGGACAGGGGAAGTCCCCAGCATTTT | CASSYTGDRGSPQHF
TRBJ1-3 | TRBD1 | many | TRBV9 | 14 | TGTGCCAGCAGCCCGGGACAGGCTGGAAACACCATATATTTT | CASSPGQAGNTIYF
TRBJ2-7 | - | few | TRBV27 | 14 | TGTGCCAGCAGGCCGTGGGACGGAGCCTACGAGCAGTACTTC | CASRPWDGAYEQYF
TRBJ2-3 | - | many | TRBV28 | 21 | TGTGCCAGCAGTTTCCCTCCGGAGAATTCGCGGGTGGACCACATCACAGATACGCAGTATTTT | CASSFPPENSRVDHITDTQYF
TRBJ2-7 | TRBD2 | many | TRBV29-1 | 15 | TGCAGCGCGTACGGACTAGCGGGAGGCCTCTACGAGCAGTACTTC | CSAYGLAGGLYEQYF
TRBJ2-5 | TRBD2 | - | TRBV9 | 16 | TGTGCCAGCAGCCCCAGTAGCGGGGGGGCCCGTGAGACCCAGTACTTC | CASSPSSGGARETQYF
TRBJ2-5 | - | many | TRBV29-1 | 13 | TGCAGCGTCTTGTCGTACTTGCAAGAGACCCAGTACTTC | CSVLSYLQETQYF
TRBJ2-7 | - | - | TRBV9 | 15 | TGTGCCAGCAGCGTAGCTTCGGGCAGGCCCTACGAGCAGTACTTC | CASSVASGRPYEQYF
TRBJ2-7 | - | - | TRBV19 | 15 | TGTGCCAGTAGGGGTTATGAGAACCGTCCCTACGAGCAGTACTTC | CASRGYENRPYEQYF
TRBJ1-5 | - | many | TRBV12-3/TRBV12-4 | 15 | TGTGCCAGCAGTTTAGCAGGGGAAGAAGATCAGCCCCAGCATTTT | CASSLAGEEDQPQHF
TRBJ2-7 | - | - | TRBV19 | 15 | TGTGCCAGTAGTTCGCGAACCGGACGCTACTACGAGCAGTACTTC | CASSSRTGRYYEQYF
TRBJ2-1 | - | - | TRBV4-3 | 16 | TGCGCCAGCAGCCAAGATGGAGGGACATCAGGCAATGAGCAGTTCTTC | CASSQDGGTSGNEQFF
TRBJ2-1 | TRBD2 | many | TRBV6-5 | 15 | TGTGCCAGCAGTTACAGCGGGAGGTTGGGCAATGAGCAGTTCTTC | CASSYSGRLGNEQFF
TRBJ2-7 | TRBD2 | - | TRBV6-9 | 15 | TGTGCCAGCAGGAAACTAGCGGGCTGCTCCTACGAGCAGTACTTC | CASRKLAGCSYEQYF
TRBJ1-1 | TRBD1 | - | TRBV7-6 | 14 | TGTGCCAGCAGCCCAACAGGGGACCCTGTGGGGGCTTTCTTT | CASSPTGDPVGAFF
TRBJ2-7 | - | - | TRBV27 | 13 | TGTGCCAGCAGTTTTGGACCCGAACTCGAGCAGTACTTC | CASSFGPELEQYF
TRBJ2-3 | - | - | TRBV5-3 | 14 | TGTGCCAGCAGCTCGTGGACGGATAGGCATACGCAGTATTTT | CASSSWTDRHTQYF
TRBJ1-4 | - | - | TRBV9 | 14 | TGTGCCAGCAGCGTAGCAGGAGGGGACGAAAGACTGTTTTTC | CASSVAGGDERLFF
TRBJ1-2 | TRBD1 | many | TRBV12-3/TRBV12-4 | 15 | TGTGCCAGTTATATCGCGGGGACAGAAAACTATGGCTACACCTTC | CASYIAGTENYGYTF
TRBJ2-7 | - | many | TRBV7-9 | 12 | TGTGCCAGCAGCTCCGACAGCCTCGAGCAGTACTTC | CASSSDSLEQYF
TRBJ1-5 | TRBD1 | many | TRBV27 | 13 | TGTGCCAGCACCACAGGGGACAATCAGCCCCAGCATTTT | CASTTGDNQPQHF
TRBJ1-1 | - | few | TRBV12-3/TRBV12-4 | 15 | TGTGCCGCAGGAATAGAGACAGAACTGAACACTGAAGCTTTCTTT | CAAGIETELNTEAFF
TRBJ2-3 | - | many | TRBV7-9 | 15 | TGTGCCAGCAGCCCCGACTCCACCCGTGCAGATACGCAGTATTTT | CASSPDSTRADTQYF
TRBJ2-3 | - | many | TRBV24-1 | 18 | TGTGCCACCAGTGGGGTACAGGGCGCTAACCATGGGGCAGATACGCAGTATTTT | CATSGVQGANHGADTQYF
TRBJ1-4 | - | many | TRBV27 | 11 | TGTGCCAGCACCAACGGCGAAAAACTGTTTTTT | CASTNGEKLFF
TRBJ1-4 | - | many | TRBV7-9 | 15 | TGTGCCAGCAGCTTTCAAGGGACAACTAATGAAAAACTGTTTTTT | CASSFQGTTNEKLFF
TRBJ2-7 | TRBD2 | many | TRBV6-6 | 13 | TGTGCCAGCACCAATAGCGGGGGAGACGAGCAGTACTTC | CASTNSGGDEQYF
TRBJ2-2 | - | few | TRBV7-8 | 14 | TGTGCCAGCAGCTTAGGGCTCGCGACCGGGGAGCTGTTTTTT | CASSLGLATGELFF
TRBJ1-5 | TRBD1 | many | TRBV6-1 | 16 | TGTGCCAGCAGTGAATATCGGGACAGCCACAATCAGCCCCAGCATTTT | CASSEYRDSHNQPQHF
TRBJ2-3 | - | few | TRBV18 | 14 | TGTGCCAGCTCACCGCCGTCAGGCACAGATACGCAGTATTTT | CASSPPSGTDTQYF
TRBJ2-6 | - | many | TRBV7-9 | 17 | TGTGCCAGCACCCCCACCACGTCAGGGACTGGGGCCAACGTCCTGACTTTC | CASTPTTSGTGANVLTF
TRBJ1-4 | - | many | TRBV6-5 | 14 | TGTGCCAGCAGCTCGGGACCCGAGAATGAAAAACTGTTTTTT | CASSSGPENEKLFF
TRBJ1-5 | - | - | TRBV19 | 15 | TGTGCCAGTAGTCCTTCCCAGCATAGCAATCAGCCCCAGCATTTT | CASSPSQHSNQPQHF
TRBJ2-3 | TRBD1 | - | TRBV12-5 | 14 | TGTGCTAGTGGTCTCGGACAGGGGGCCGATACGCAGTATTTT | CASGLGQGADTQYF
TRBJ2-2 | TRBD2 | many | TRBV18 | 16 | TGTGCCAGCTCACCCCCGGGAGGGAAGAACACCGGGGAGCTGTTTTTT | CASSPPGGKNTGELFF
TRBJ2-7 | - | - | TRBV6-5 | 13 | TGTGCCAGCAGAATTATGTCGGGTCGCGAGCAGTACTTC | CASRIMSGREQYF
TRBJ1-4 | TRBD1 | few | TRBV4-3 | 17 | TGCGCCAGCAGCCAAGATTGGACAGGGGCAACTAATGAAAAACTGTTTTTT | CASSQDWTGATNEKLFF
TRBJ1-6 | - | - | TRBV27 | 13 | TGTGCCAGCGGTACTATGGAGGCATCACCCCTCCACTTT | CASGTMEASPLHF
TRBJ2-7 | - | many | TRBV4-1 | 16 | TGCGCCAGCAGCCTGGGTCTCGGGACACGGGGATACGAGCAGTACTTC | CASSLGLGTRGYEQYF
TRBJ2-5 | TRBD2 | many | TRBV19 | 15 | TGTGCCAGTAGTATGGCGACCCGGGGGGTTGAGACCCAGTACTTC | CASSMATRGVETQYF
TRBJ2-3 | TRBD1 | - | TRBV28 | 16 | TGTGCCAGCAGTTTCTTCCCGCAGGGGGCATCAGATACGCAGTATTTT | CASSFFPQGASDTQYF
TRBJ2-7 | TRBD2 | many | TRBV11-2 | 14 | TGTGCCAGCACCAAACCCGGCGCTAGCGGAGTGCAGTACTTC | CASTKPGASGVQYF
TRBJ1-2 | TRBD1 | few | TRBV5-1 | 15 | TGCGCCAGCAGCTTAACCGGGACAGGGGCGTATGGCTACACCTTC | CASSLTGTGAYGYTF